The 4 T cell receptor beta chains given below trace back to one sample, sequenced in a study of Ad26.COV2.S vaccination and SARS-CoV-2 variants. Repertoires were generated with immunoSEQ multiplex PCR, while TCRdb's copy carries only in-frame clones and drops some. There are under 150,000 clones in the sample; roughly 85% occur only once, and 4.5% to 6% lies in the top ten. The source was peripheral blood, collected after recovery from COVID-19. Receptors originate from a human donor who had recovered from COVID-19.

The rearrangement links TRBV12-3 or TRBV12-4 to TRBJ2-1; D not resolved. The CDR3 contains 11 residues. Trimming stripped 3 bases from V and 10 bases from J, with 7 bases between. CDR3 nucleotide sequence: TGTGCCAGCAGTTTCGGCAGCGAGCAGTTCTTC. This sequence encodes CASSFGSEQFF.

This sequence joins TRBV5-1 and TRBJ2-7, with D possibly being TRBD2 (5 bases). The germline V gene encodes CDR1 SGHRS and CDR2 YFSETQ. V lost 1 base and J lost 0, with 8 bases in between. This CDR3 has 14 residues. The CDR3 protein is CASSLSGVSYEQYF. The CDR3 DNA is TGCGCCAGCAGCTTGAGCGGTGTCTCCTACGAGCAGTACTTC.

CDR3 loop: CASSLGQKYEQYF. In nucleotides, the CDR3 is TGTGCCAGCAGCCTGGGACAGAAATACGAGCAGTACTTC. The chain links TRBV12-3 or TRBV12-4 to TRBJ2-7, with 7 bases identical to TRBD1. CDR3 length equals 13 residues. Losses at the gene ends were 6 bases for V and 4 bases for J; bases not matched to a gene: 6.

This clone appeared a single time. The V gene is TRBV28, the J gene TRBJ2-1, with TRBD2 identical over 11 bases. The germline gives CDR1 MDHEN, CDR2 SYDVKM. There are 15 residues in the CDR3. V trimming: 6 bases; J trimming: 10 bases; junction bases outside the gene matches: 11. CDR3 bases: TGTGCCAGCAGCCCTGGTGCTAGCGGGGGGCGGGAGCAGTTCTTC. Protein sequence: CASSPGASGGREQFF.